This T cell receptor (beta chain) emerged from a study of T cells in Graves' hyperthyroidism and ophthalmopathy. This clonotype has only a few counts. Its matching antigen is unknown. Broader study findings: Progression to ophthalmopathy was predicted a median of 6.5 months early.

This CDR3 is built from 18 residues. With 4 bases clipped from V and 1 base from J, the junction kept 8 bases outside the gene matches. Amplified regions were TCR beta CDR3 sequences from RNA transcripts. The HTBI primer set was used in a first-round RT-PCR of the TCR CDR3. TCRdb analysed the multiplex PCR reads with MiXCR anew, one entry per CDR3 protein. The table shows 350,000 to 400,000 distinct CDR3 sequences, with about 20% occurring only once. The chain carries TRBV12-3 or TRBV12-4 and TRBJ2-4; 12 bases fit TRBD1. Source material: blood. The source is a woman under 30 with Graves' hyperthyroidism. CDR3 amino acids: CASSSGTGGIVAKNIQYF. The CDR3 coding sequence is TGTGCCAGCAGTTCTGGGACAGGGGGCATTGTGGCCAAAAACATTCAGTACTTC.